These 6 T cell receptor beta chains share one sample of origin, sequenced in a study of blood T cell repertoires in COVID-19. This table comes from immunoSEQ multiplex PCR, and its TCRdb copy is limited to in-frame clones, with some not included. The data show around 45,000 clones, with 87% seen just once and approximately 15% held by the top ten. Sequencing input: peripheral blood. Receptors were obtained from a man between 60 and 75 years old with active COVID-19.

The rearrangement uses TRBV7-9 and TRBJ1-1; 12 bases align to TRBD1. Germline CDR1 reads SEHNR; CDR2 reads FQNEAQ (reference sequence). There are 16 residues in the CDR3. V lost 5 bases to trimming and J lost 9 bases; unmatched junction nucleotides: 13. DNA for the CDR3: TGTGCCAGCAGCGCCACCGGGACAGGGGGCGTTGGGCAAGCTTTCTTT. It translates to CASSATGTGGVGQAFF.

The chain couples TRBV30 to TRBJ1-1; TRBD1 might be the D (6 bases). Looked up from germline, CDR1 is GTSNPN and CDR2 is SVGIG (reference sequence). CDR3 length: 14 residues. The V and J ends lost 0 bases and 1 base respectively, with 9 bases between them. CDR3 region: CAWSVLTGNTEAFF. The CDR3 DNA follows: TGTGCCTGGAGTGTGTTGACAGGGAACACTGAAGCTTTCTTT.

V usage is TRBV4-3 and J usage is TRBJ2-1, with TRBD1 identical over 7 bases. This CDR3 is built from 15 residues. V trimming: 4 bases; J trimming: 4 bases; junction bases outside the gene matches: 7. The V gene's germline CDR1 is LGHNA and CDR2 YSLEER. CDR3 sequence reads: CASSLGTAYYNEQFF. The DNA of the CDR3 is TGCGCCAGCAGCCTAGGGACAGCATATTACAATGAGCAGTTCTTC.

This clone was seen a handful of times. This rearrangement joins TRBV28 to TRBJ2-7, with D tentatively TRBD2 (5 bases). The CDR3 consists of 15 residues. Germline loops: CDR1 MDHEN, CDR2 SYDVKM. V gave up 2 bases and J gave up 6 bases, with 17 bases separating them. The CDR3 nucleotides read TGTGCCAGCAGTTTAGGAACCGGGGTAATGGGCGAGCAGTACTTC. Encoded protein: CASSLGTGVMGEQYF.

The chain combines TRBV19 with TRBJ2-1; D is possibly TRBD2 (6 bases). This CDR3 contains 13 residues. V lost 1 base and J 9 bases, leaving 10 bases between the germline ends. Germline values: CDR1 LNHDA, CDR2 SQIVND (reference sequence). The CDR3 is CASSIGLGGEQFF. In DNA form, the CDR3 reads TGTGCCAGTAGTATAGGGTTGGGGGGTGAGCAGTTCTTC.

The chain couples TRBV7-9 to TRBJ2-1, with D hard to call. Germline loops: CDR1 SEHNR, CDR2 FQNEAQ (reference sequence). The CDR3 consists of 15 residues. Trimming cost V 0 bases and J 5 bases, with 11 bases left between them. The CDR3 sequence is CASSLAASRNNEQFF. CDR3 nucleotides: TGTGCCAGCAGCTTAGCGGCAAGTCGAAACAATGAGCAGTTCTTC.